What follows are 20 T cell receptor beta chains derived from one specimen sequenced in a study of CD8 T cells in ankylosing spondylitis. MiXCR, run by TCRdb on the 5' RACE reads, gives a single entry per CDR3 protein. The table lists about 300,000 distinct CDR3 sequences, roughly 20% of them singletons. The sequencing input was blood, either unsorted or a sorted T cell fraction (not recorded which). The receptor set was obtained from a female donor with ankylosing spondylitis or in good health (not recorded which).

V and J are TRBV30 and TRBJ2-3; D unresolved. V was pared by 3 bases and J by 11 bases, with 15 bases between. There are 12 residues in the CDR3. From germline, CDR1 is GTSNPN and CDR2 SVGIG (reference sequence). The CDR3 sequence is CAWRYAGSWQYF. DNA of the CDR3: TGTGCCTGGAGATACGCTGGAAGTTGGCAGTATTTT.

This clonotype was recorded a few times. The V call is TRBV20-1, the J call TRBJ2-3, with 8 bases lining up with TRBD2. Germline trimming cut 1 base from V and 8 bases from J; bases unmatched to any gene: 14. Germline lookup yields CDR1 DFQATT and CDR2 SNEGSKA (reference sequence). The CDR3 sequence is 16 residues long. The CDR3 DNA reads TGCAGTGCTAGAGTCCGAGTTGCCGCGGGAGGTGTTACGCAGTATTTT. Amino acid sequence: CSARVRVAAGGVTQYF.

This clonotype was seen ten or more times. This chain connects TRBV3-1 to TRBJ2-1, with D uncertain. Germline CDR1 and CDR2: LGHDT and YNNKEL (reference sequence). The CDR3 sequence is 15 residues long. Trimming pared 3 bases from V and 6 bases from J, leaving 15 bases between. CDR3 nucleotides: TGTGCCAGCAGCCAGATCCTAAATTTCGGCAATGAGCAGTTCTTC. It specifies CASSQILNFGNEQFF.

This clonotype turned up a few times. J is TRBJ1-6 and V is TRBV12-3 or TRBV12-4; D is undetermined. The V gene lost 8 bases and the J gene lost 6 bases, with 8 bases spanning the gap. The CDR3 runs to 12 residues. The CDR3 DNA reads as TGTGCCAGCGGGCTATCTAATTCACCCCTCCACTTT. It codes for CASGLSNSPLHF.

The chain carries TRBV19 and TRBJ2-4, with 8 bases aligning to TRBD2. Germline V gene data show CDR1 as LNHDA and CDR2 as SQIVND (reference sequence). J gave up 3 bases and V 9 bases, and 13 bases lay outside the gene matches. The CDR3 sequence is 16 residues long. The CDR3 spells CASPSGSQSGKNIQYF. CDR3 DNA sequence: TGTGCCAGCCCTAGCGGGTCCCAGTCGGGCAAAAACATTCAGTACTTC.

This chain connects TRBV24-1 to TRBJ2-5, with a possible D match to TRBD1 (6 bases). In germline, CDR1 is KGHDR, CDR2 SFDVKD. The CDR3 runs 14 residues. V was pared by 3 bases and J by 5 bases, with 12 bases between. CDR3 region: CATSDPGVGETQYF. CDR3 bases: TGTGCCACCAGTGATCCAGGGGTAGGGGAGACCCAGTACTTC.

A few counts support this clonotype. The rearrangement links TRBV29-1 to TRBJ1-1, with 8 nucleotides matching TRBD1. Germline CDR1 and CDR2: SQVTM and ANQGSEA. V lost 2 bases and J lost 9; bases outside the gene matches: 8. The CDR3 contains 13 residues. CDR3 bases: TGCAGCGTTGAACCCAGGGGGCTATGGAAAGCTTTCTTT. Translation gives CSVEPRGLWKAFF.

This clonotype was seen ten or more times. CDR3 residues: CASSSRVSTSSSYEQYF. The CDR3 DNA is TGTGCCAGCAGTTCTCGGGTTTCGACTAGTTCCTCCTACGAGCAGTACTTC. The chain joins TRBV6-5 to TRBJ2-7; possible D gene TRBD2, 6 bases. Germline assignment: CDR1 MNHEY and CDR2 SVGAGI. This CDR3 region has 17 residues. Trimming removed 4 bases at V and 0 bases at J, with 19 bases between.

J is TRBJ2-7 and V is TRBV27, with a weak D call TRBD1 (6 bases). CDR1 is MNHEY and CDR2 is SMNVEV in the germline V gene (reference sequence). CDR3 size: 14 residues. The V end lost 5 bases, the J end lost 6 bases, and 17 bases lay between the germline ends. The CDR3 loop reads CASSLTQGRSEQYF. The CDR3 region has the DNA TGTGCCAGCAGTCTTACGCAGGGGCGTAGCGAGCAGTACTTC.

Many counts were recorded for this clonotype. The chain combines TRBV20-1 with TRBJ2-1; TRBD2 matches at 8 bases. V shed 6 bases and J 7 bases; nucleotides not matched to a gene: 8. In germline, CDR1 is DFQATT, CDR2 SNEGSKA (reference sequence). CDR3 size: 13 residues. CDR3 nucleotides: TGCAGTGCGCCAGCGGGAGTTGGTAATGAGCAGTTCTTC. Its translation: CSAPAGVGNEQFF.

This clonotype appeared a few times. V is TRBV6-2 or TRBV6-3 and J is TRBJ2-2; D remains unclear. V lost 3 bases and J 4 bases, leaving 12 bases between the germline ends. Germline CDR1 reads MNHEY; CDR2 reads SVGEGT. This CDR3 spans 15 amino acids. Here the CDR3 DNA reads TGTGCCAGCAGTTATGGTCTAGGCGGCACCGGGGAGCTGTTTTTT. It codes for CASSYGLGGTGELFF.

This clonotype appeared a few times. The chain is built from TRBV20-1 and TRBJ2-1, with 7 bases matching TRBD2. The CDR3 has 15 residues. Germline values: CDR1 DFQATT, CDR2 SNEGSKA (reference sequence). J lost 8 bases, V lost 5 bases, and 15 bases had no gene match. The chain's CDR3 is CSAPNLAGERDEQFF. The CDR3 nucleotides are TGCAGTGCTCCGAACCTGGCGGGAGAGAGGGATGAGCAGTTCTTC.

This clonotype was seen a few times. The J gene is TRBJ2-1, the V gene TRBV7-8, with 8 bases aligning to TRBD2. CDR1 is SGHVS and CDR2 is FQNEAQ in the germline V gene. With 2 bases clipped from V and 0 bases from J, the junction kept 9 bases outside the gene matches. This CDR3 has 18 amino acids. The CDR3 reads CASSLKAGDSSSYNEQFF. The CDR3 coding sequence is TGTGCCAGCAGCTTAAAAGCGGGAGATTCGAGCTCCTACAATGAGCAGTTCTTC. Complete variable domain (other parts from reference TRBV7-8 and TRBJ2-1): GAGVSQSPRYKVAKRGQDVALRCDPISGHVSLFWYQQALGQGPEFLTYFQNEAQLDKSGLPSDRFFAERPEGSVSTLKIQRTQQEDSAVYLCASSLKAGDSSSYNEQFFGPGTRLTVL.

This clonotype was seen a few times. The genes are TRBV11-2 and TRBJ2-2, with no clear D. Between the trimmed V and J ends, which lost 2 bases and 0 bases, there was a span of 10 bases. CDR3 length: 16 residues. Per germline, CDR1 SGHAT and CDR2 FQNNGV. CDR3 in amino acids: CASSLRGSTNTGELFF. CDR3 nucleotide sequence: TGTGCCAGCAGCTTACGTGGTAGTACGAACACCGGGGAGCTGTTTTTT.

The CDR3 region is CASSDSHGETQYF. The CDR3 DNA reads as TGTGCCAGCAGTGACTCACACGGGGAGACCCAGTACTTC. The chain is built from TRBV6-4 and TRBJ2-5; D gene uncertain. This CDR3 has 13 amino acids. The V gene lost 0 bases and the J gene lost 5 bases, with 7 bases spanning the gap. Germline assignment: CDR1 MRHNA and CDR2 SNTAGT.

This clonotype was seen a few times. DNA for the CDR3: TGTGCCAGCAGCAGCCTGGTCCCGGGACTATACACCGGGGAGCTGTTTTTT. Residues: CASSSLVPGLYTGELFF. The chain combines TRBV7-6 with TRBJ2-2; TRBD2 aligns across 7 bases. Germline CDR1 is SGHVS and CDR2 is FNYEAQ. J gave up 3 bases and V 5 bases, and 12 bases lay outside the gene matches. The CDR3 sequence is 17 residues long.

As DNA, the CDR3 is TGTGCCAGCAGTTTAAGGTGGGCAGATACGCAGTATTTT. It specifies CASSLRWADTQYF. The rearrangement joins TRBV27 to TRBJ2-3, with D uncertain. V lost 2 bases and J 4 bases, leaving 7 bases between the germline ends. There are 13 residues in the CDR3. Per the germline V gene, CDR1 is MNHEY and CDR2 is SMNVEV (reference sequence).

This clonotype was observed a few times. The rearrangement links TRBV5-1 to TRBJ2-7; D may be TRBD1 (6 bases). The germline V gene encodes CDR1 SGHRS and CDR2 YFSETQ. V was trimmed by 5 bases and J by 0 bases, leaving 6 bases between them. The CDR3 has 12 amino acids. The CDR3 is CASRQGSYEQYF. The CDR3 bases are TGCGCCAGCAGACAGGGCTCCTACGAGCAGTACTTC. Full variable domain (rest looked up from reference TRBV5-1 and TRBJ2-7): KAGVTQTPRYLIKTRGQQVTLSCSPISGHRSVSWYQQTPGQGLQFLFEYFSETQRNKGNFPGRFSGRQFSNSRSEMNVSTLELGDSALYLCASRQGSYEQYFGPGTRLTVT.

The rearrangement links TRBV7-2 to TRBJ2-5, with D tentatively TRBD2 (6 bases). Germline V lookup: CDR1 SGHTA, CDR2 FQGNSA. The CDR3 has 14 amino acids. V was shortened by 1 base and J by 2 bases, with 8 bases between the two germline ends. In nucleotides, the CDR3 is TGTGCCAGCAGCTTAGTTAGCGGACAAGAGACCCAGTACTTC. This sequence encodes CASSLVSGQETQYF.

In nucleotides, the CDR3 is TGTGCCAGCAGTGGAGGGAAAGGGCCGCGGTTGGCAGATACGCAGTATTTT. It translates to CASSGGKGPRLADTQYF. The V call is TRBV7-6, the J call TRBJ2-3, with D possibly TRBD2 on 6 matching bases. Per the germline V gene, CDR1 is SGHVS and CDR2 is FNYEAQ. The CDR3 sequence is 17 residues long. The ends were cut back, 6 bases at V and 4 bases at J, with 23 bases in the middle.